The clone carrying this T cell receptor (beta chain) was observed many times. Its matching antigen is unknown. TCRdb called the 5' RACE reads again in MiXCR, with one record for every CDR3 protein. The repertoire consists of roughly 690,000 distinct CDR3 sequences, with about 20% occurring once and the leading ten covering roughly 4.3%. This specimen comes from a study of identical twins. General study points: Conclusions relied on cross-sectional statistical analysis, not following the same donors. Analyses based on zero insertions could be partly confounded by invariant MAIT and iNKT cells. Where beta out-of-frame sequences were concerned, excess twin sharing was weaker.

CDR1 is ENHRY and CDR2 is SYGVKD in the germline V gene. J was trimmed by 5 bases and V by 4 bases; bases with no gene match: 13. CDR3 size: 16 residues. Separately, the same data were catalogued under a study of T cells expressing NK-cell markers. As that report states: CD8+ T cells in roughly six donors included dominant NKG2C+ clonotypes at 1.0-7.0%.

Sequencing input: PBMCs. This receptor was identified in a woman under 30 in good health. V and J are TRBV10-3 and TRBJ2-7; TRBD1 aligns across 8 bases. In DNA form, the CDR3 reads TGTGCCATCAGTGCGCCATCCGGGACAGGTGTCCACGAGCAGTACTTC. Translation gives CAISAPSGTGVHEQYF.